This is a list of T cell receptor beta chains from one sample in a study of sequential checkpoint blockade in melanoma. This table comes from immunoSEQ multiplex PCR, and its TCRdb copy is limited to in-frame clones, with some not included. The data hold 2,000 to 2,500 clones, with around 27% observed a single time. The sequences come from tumor tissue (inferred from file names), collected from a patient given nivolumab and ipilimumab in sequence. These receptors were taken from a human donor with melanoma. The CDR3 runs from the conserved cysteine through the conserved F or W. Each record gives: D gene, V gene, J gene, clone size, CDR3 protein, CDR3 DNA. The D gene is left open where the match is weak. Rows may omit the clone size; those that give it use once, few, many or a size class.

>NA|TRBV18|TRBJ1-3|NA
CASSPTAGNTIYF
TGTGCCAGCTCACCGACAGCTGGAAACACCATATATTTT
>TRBD2|TRBV11-3|TRBJ2-1|few
CASSSLAGGNYNEQFF
TGTGCCAGCAGCTCCTTAGCGGGGGGAAACTACAATGAGCAGTTCTTC
>NA|TRBV6-8|TRBJ2-1|medium-sized
CASSFGGRGDEQFF
TGTGCCAGCAGTTTCGGAGGGAGGGGGGATGAGCAGTTCTTC
>TRBD1|TRBV11-3|TRBJ1-1|medium-sized
CASSYKTGGFTEAFF
TGTGCCAGCAGCTACAAGACAGGGGGCTTTACTGAAGCTTTCTTT
>TRBD1|TRBV28|TRBJ1-2|few
CASSFGQGYGYTF
TGTGCCAGCAGTTTCGGACAGGGCTATGGCTACACCTTC
>TRBD2|TRBV9|TRBJ2-1|few
CASSARDYSYNEQFF
TGTGCCAGCAGCGCCCGGGACTACTCCTACAATGAGCAGTTCTTC
>TRBD1|TRBV5-1|TRBJ1-2|NA
CASSSTGGQGYGYTF
TGCGCCAGCAGCTCGACAGGGGGTCAGGGCTACGGCTACACCTTC
>TRBD2|TRBV11-3|TRBJ2-3|medium-sized
CASSSGLAGMTDTQYF
TGTGCCAGCAGCTCGGGACTAGCGGGAATGACAGATACGCAGTATTTT
>TRBD1|TRBV6-8|TRBJ2-6|NA
CASSDRAGANVLTF
TGTGCCAGCAGTGACAGGGCAGGGGCCAACGTCCTGACTTTC
>NA|TRBV9|TRBJ1-1|medium-sized
CASSVQGSNTEAFF
TGTGCCAGCAGCGTACAGGGATCGAACACTGAAGCTTTCTTT
>NA|TRBV14|TRBJ2-3|NA
CASSQVAAGRTDTQYF
TGTGCCAGCAGCCAAGTCGCTGCGGGGCGCACAGATACGCAGTATTTT
>NA|TRBV6-8|TRBJ1-1|few
CASSYSSKYTEAFF
TGTGCCAGCAGTTACTCGAGCAAATACACTGAAGCTTTCTTT
>NA|TRBV6-8|TRBJ1-2|many
CAIFQGSSHYGYTF
TGTGCCATCTTTCAGGGCAGTTCCCATTATGGCTACACCTTC
>NA|TRBV19|TRBJ2-5|NA
CASSPPGLETQYF
TGTGCCAGTAGTCCGCCAGGGCTGGAGACCCAGTACTTC
>NA|TRBV6-8|TRBJ1-1|few
CASSDGSSEAFF
TGTGCCAGCAGTGACGGGAGCTCTGAAGCTTTCTTT
>NA|TRBV6-8|TRBJ1-5|few
CASSTSRDGQPQHF
TGTGCCAGCAGCACGTCCAGGGATGGTCAGCCCCAGCATTTT
>TRBD1|TRBV29-1|TRBJ2-7|NA
CSVLDRGLSYEQYF
TGCAGCGTACTAGACAGGGGGCTATCCTACGAGCAGTACTTC
>NA|TRBV14|TRBJ2-5|NA
CASSQGYGVRETQYF
TGTGCCAGCAGCCAAGGGTATGGGGTGAGGGAGACCCAGTACTTC
>NA|TRBV11-3|TRBJ2-7|many
CASTRTGGAYEQYF
TGTGCCAGCACGAGGACGGGTGGGGCCTACGAGCAGTACTTC
>TRBD1|TRBV11-3|TRBJ1-1|medium-sized
CASSQGPGQGARNTEAFF
TGTGCCAGCAGCCAGGGACCGGGACAGGGGGCCCGGAACACTGAAGCTTTCTTT
>NA|TRBV19|TRBJ1-2|NA
CASSIDLMAGSYGYTF
TGTGCCAGTAGTATAGATTTAATGGCAGGATCCTATGGCTACACCTTC
>NA|TRBV11-3|TRBJ1-1|medium-sized
CASSPAGRMNTEAFF
TGTGCCAGCAGCCCAGCGGGACGGATGAACACTGAAGCTTTCTTT
>NA|TRBV19|TRBJ1-5|few
CASSIQGGGNQPQHF
TGTGCCAGTAGTATACAGGGCGGCGGCAATCAGCCCCAGCATTTT
>NA|TRBV19|TRBJ2-5|NA
CASSIAGETQYF
TGTGCCAGTAGTATAGCCGGGGAGACCCAGTACTTC
>NA|TRBV11-3|TRBJ1-1|large
CASSLQTGMNTEAFF
TGTGCCAGCAGCTTACAGACAGGCATGAACACTGAAGCTTTCTTT
>NA|TRBV18|TRBJ1-2|NA
CASSPPGRSDGYTF
TGTGCCAGCTCACCACCGGGCAGGTCGGATGGCTACACCTTC
>TRBD2|TRBV28|TRBJ2-3|few
CATFPGLAGLPTDTQYF
TGTGCCACCTTCCCGGGACTAGCGGGATTACCCACAGATACGCAGTATTTT
>TRBD2|TRBV29-1|TRBJ2-1|NA
CSVYPSGRAYNEQFF
TGCAGCGTTTACCCTAGCGGGAGGGCCTACAATGAGCAGTTCTTC
>NA|TRBV28|TRBJ2-7|few
CASSQRTGSYEQYF
TGTGCCAGCAGTCAACGGACGGGCTCCTACGAGCAGTACTTC
>TRBD2|TRBV19|TRBJ2-2|NA
CASSSGLAGTGELFF
TGTGCCAGTAGTTCGGGACTAGCAGGCACCGGGGAGCTGTTTTTT
>NA|TRBV30|TRBJ2-6|NA
CAWSVRLGFTWGQNSGANVLTF
TGTGCCTGGAGTGTACGCCTGGGGTTTACTTGGGGCCAAAACTCTGGGGCCAACGTCCTGACTTTC